This TCR beta chain was identified during a study of T cell changes during pregnancy in multiple sclerosis. Profiled with immunoSEQ multiplex PCR; TCRdb holds only in-frame clones, not every one. The repertoire holds roughly 48,000 clones, with around 94% as singletons. There are 17 residues in the CDR3. The germline V gene has CDR1 MGHRA and CDR2 YSYEKL. V was shortened by 2 bases and J by 8 bases, with 24 bases between the two germline ends. The receptor comes from a female donor with multiple sclerosis, enrolled in a pregnancy study. The source was CD4+ T cells from peripheral blood mononuclear cells, collected in the first trimester of pregnancy. V gene TRBV4-1 combines with J gene TRBJ1-2; TRBD1 might be the D (5 bases). The CDR3 DNA follows: TGCGCCAGCAGCCAACCCCTTCAACGCGACAGTTCGAGGGGCTACACCTTC. Its protein is CASSQPLQRDSSRGYTF.